The clone carrying this T cell receptor beta chain appeared a few times. Other DNA sequences in the sample encode the same CDR3. This sample was taken from a study of shared clonotypes between healthy human individuals. Measured with immunoSEQ multiplex PCR; TCRdb has only the in-frame clones, and not every one. The sample has about 2,500,000 clones, more than 90% seen once. The CDR3 spans 13 residues. The germline gives CDR1 SGHVS, CDR2 FQNEAQ. The ends were cut back, 0 bases at V and 3 bases at J, with 0 bases in the middle. V and J are TRBV7-8 and TRBJ1-6; D is undetermined. Sequenced material: naive CD4+ T cells sorted from blood. Subset reported: CD45RA+ positively selected. This receptor was taken from a man aged 18 to 30 in good health. The CDR3 region has the DNA TGTGCCAGCAGCTTAGCCTATAATTCACCCCTCCACTTT. Translated: CASSLAYNSPLHF. Variable domain in full (rest from reference TRBV7-8 and TRBJ1-6): GAGVSQSPRYKVAKRGQDVALRCDPISGHVSLFWYQQALGQGPEFLTYFQNEAQLDKSGLPSDRFFAERPEGSVSTLKIQRTQQEDSAVYLCASSLAYNSPLHFGNGTRLTVT.